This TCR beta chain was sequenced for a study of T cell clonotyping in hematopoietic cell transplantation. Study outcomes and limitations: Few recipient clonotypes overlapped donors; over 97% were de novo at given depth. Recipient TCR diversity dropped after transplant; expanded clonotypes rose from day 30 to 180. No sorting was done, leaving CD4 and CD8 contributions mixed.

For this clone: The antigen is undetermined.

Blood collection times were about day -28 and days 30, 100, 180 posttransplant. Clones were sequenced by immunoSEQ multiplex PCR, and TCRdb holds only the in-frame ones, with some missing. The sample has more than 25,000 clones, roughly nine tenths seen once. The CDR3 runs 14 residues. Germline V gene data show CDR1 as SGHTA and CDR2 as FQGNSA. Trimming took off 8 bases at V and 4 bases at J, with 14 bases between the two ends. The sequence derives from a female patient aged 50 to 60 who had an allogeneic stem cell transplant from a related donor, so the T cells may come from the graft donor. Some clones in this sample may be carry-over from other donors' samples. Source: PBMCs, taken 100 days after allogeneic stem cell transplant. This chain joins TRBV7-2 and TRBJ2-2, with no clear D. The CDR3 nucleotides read TGTGCCAGCCAGACGGGTCACGGCACCGGGGAGCTGTTTTTT. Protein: CASQTGHGTGELFF.